These 19 T cell receptor beta chains were sequenced from one sample in a study of T cell repertoires in cytomegalovirus infection. Via MiXCR, TCRdb re-called the reads, giving one row per CDR3 protein. In the table there are 45,000 to 50,000 distinct CDR3 sequences, approximately 20% of which are singletons. These receptors lack a known antigen. Sample: CD8+ T cells from cultured PBMCs, taken from culture after CMV antigen stimulation. These receptors came from a human donor in good health (CMV status not recorded). Some clones in this sample may be carry-over from other donors' samples.

The J gene is TRBJ1-2, the V gene TRBV19; 8 bases are a match to TRBD1. CDR1 and CDR2 from the germline V gene are LNHDA and SQIVND (reference sequence). V lost 3 bases to trimming and J lost 6 bases; unmatched junction nucleotides: 3. The CDR3 contains 13 residues. Here the CDR3 reads CASSMGRGHGYTF. CDR3 sequence (DNA): TGTGCCAGTAGTATGGGCAGGGGGCATGGCTACACCTTC.

This clonotype was observed a handful of times. CDR3 residues: CASSPQVGFGQGYGYTF. For the CDR3, the DNA is TGTGCCAGCTCACCACAAGTGGGATTCGGACAGGGCTATGGCTACACCTTC. This chain links TRBV18 with TRBJ1-2; 8 nucleotides agree with TRBD1. The V gene's germline CDR1 is KGHSH and CDR2 LQKENI. The junction had 11 bases not matched to a gene; V was cut back by 1 base and J by 4 bases. This CDR3 is 17 amino acids long.

In this sample, this clonotype turned up many times. This chain uses TRBV7-8 with TRBJ1-4, with D uncertain. The CDR3 extends over 14 amino acids. Germline CDR1 SGHVS, CDR2 FQNEAQ. Trimming left V 5 bases short and J 4 bases short, with 11 bases between. CDR3 bases: TGTGCCAGCAGCCGTACAGCCATTAATGAAAAACTGTTTTTT. Translated, it gives CASSRTAINEKLFF.

The CDR3 region has the DNA TGCAGTGCTAGAGACAGGGTTGAGGGAGATACGCAGTATTTT. Amino acids: CSARDRVEGDTQYF. The chain uses TRBV20-1 and TRBJ2-3; D tentatively reads TRBD1 or TRBD2 (5 bases each). The V and J ends lost 0 bases and 5 bases respectively, with 12 bases between them. The germline V gene has CDR1 DFQATT and CDR2 SNEGSKA (reference sequence). The CDR3 sequence is 14 residues long.

This clonotype was seen repeatedly, ten times or more. This chain joins TRBV12-3 or TRBV12-4 and TRBJ2-5; D perhaps matches TRBD2 (6 bases). V shed 6 bases and J shed 3 bases, with 8 bases lying between them. CDR3 length: 12 residues. CDR3 sequence: CASRAGEETQYF. Written as DNA, the CDR3 is TGTGCCAGCAGAGCGGGCGAAGAGACCCAGTACTTC.

V usage is TRBV9 and J usage is TRBJ2-3; 8 bases fit TRBD1. Germline CDR1 and CDR2: SGDLS and YYNGEE. The CDR3 sequence is 16 residues long. V lost 6 bases and J lost 0; bases outside the gene matches: 9. This chain's CDR3 is CASNQGAAASTDTQYF. In DNA, the CDR3 is TGTGCCAGCAACCAGGGGGCGGCTGCTAGCACAGATACGCAGTATTTT.

The table lists this clonotype with a few counts. The genes are TRBV12-3 or TRBV12-4 and TRBJ2-3; D remains unclear. The CDR3 runs to 16 residues. V was shortened by 3 bases and J by 5 bases, with 18 bases between the two germline ends. The CDR3 nucleotides read TGTGCCAGCAGTTTGTTTAGTGTGGCAGTGGGAGATACGCAGTATTTT. Amino acids: CASSLFSVAVGDTQYF.

This clonotype occurred many times. The chain couples TRBV5-5 to TRBJ2-6; TRBD1 matches 10 bases. This CDR3 contains 17 residues. The germline gives CDR1 SGHKS, CDR2 YYEKEE (reference sequence). With 5 bases clipped from V and 0 bases from J, the junction kept 5 bases outside the gene matches. The CDR3 protein is CASRSRDRGSGANVLTF. In DNA, the CDR3 is TGTGCCAGCAGGTCCCGGGACAGGGGCTCTGGGGCCAACGTCCTGACTTTC.

This clonotype came up many times. V is TRBV7-9 and J is TRBJ2-5, with 7 bases identical to TRBD2. The CDR3 contains 16 residues. V lost 5 bases, J lost 0 bases, and 9 bases stayed unmatched. Germline V gene lookup returns CDR1 SEHNR and CDR2 FQNEAQ (reference sequence). As DNA, the CDR3 is TGTGCCAGCAGCCCCTCGACTAGCCAGTACCAAGAGACCCAGTACTTC. Translation gives CASSPSTSQYQETQYF.

The chain uses TRBV5-6 and TRBJ1-4; no definite D call. Germline assignment: CDR1 SGHDT and CDR2 YYEEEE. V lost 3 bases and J 7 bases, leaving 13 bases between the germline ends. CDR3 length: 14 residues. The CDR3: CASSSDMEVEKLFF. The CDR3 DNA is TGTGCCAGCAGCTCTGACATGGAGGTTGAAAAACTGTTTTTT.

The gene calls are TRBV7-4 and TRBJ1-1, with D possibly matching TRBD1 (5 bases). The CDR3 is 15 amino acids. Trimming removed 4 bases from V and 1 base from J, with 13 bases in between. CDR1 is SGHVT, CDR2 SQSDAQ, per germline. CDR3 in DNA: TGTGCCAGCAGCTCGAGGGACCGTCCGAACACTGAAGCTTTCTTT. Protein: CASSSRDRPNTEAFF.

This clonotype was picked up a small number of times. The gene calls are TRBV6-5 and TRBJ2-2; the D gene is possibly TRBD2 (5 bases). Germline lookup yields CDR1 MNHEY and CDR2 SVGAGI. Trimming took off 7 bases at V and 6 bases at J, with 12 bases between the two ends. The CDR3 has 13 residues. For the CDR3, the DNA is TGTGCCAGCAAGGAAGGAGCGGCCGGGGAGCTGTTTTTT. Its translation: CASKEGAAGELFF.

This clonotype was found many times. The chain carries TRBV6-2 or TRBV6-3 and TRBJ2-7; D gene ambiguous. The germline V and J ends were trimmed by 6 bases and 5 bases, with 11 bases remaining between them. This CDR3 region has 12 residues. Germline V gene sequence: CDR1 MNHEY, CDR2 SVGEGT. For the CDR3, the DNA is TGTGCCAGCAGCCTTCGAGTTGACGAGCAGTACTTC. Translation gives CASSLRVDEQYF.

This clonotype was found once. This clone may be a read error of a much larger clone one base away. V gene TRBV7-2 combines with J gene TRBJ2-1; D is undetermined. CDR1 SGHTA and CDR2 FQGNSA come from the germline V gene. This CDR3 spans 15 amino acids. In DNA form, the CDR3 reads TGTGCCAACAGCCCCGACCTCAGCTCCTACAATGAGCAGTTCTTC. Translation gives CANSPDLSSYNEQFF. Full variable domain (outside the CDR3, taken from reference TRBV7-2 and TRBJ2-1): GAGVSQSPSNKVTEKGKDVELRCDPISGHTALYWYRQSLGQGLEFLIYFQGNSAPDKSGLPSDRFSAERTGGSVSTLTIQRTQQEDSAVYLCANSPDLSSYNEQFFGPGTRLTVL.

This clonotype has a count of ten or more. The chain links TRBV9 to TRBJ2-3; unclear D gene. Germline loops: CDR1 SGDLS, CDR2 YYNGEE. This CDR3 is built from 14 residues. Trimming stripped 3 bases from V and 4 bases from J, with 12 bases between. CDR3 loop: CASSAGSGPDTQYF. CDR3 nucleotides: TGTGCCAGCAGCGCCGGGTCGGGTCCAGATACGCAGTATTTT. The complete variable domain, with remaining parts taken from reference TRBV9 and TRBJ2-3, reads DSGVTQTPKHLITATGQRVTLRCSPRSGDLSVYWYQQSLDQGLQFLIQYYNGEERAKGNILERFSAQQFPDLHSELNLSSLELGDSALYFCASSAGSGPDTQYFGPGTRLTVL.

This clonotype was recorded a few times. V usage is TRBV5-5 and J usage is TRBJ1-5, with D possibly being TRBD1 (5 bases). Germline lookup yields CDR1 SGHKS and CDR2 YYEKEE (reference sequence). Trimming removed 0 bases from V and 2 bases from J, with 9 bases in between. The CDR3 is made up of 15 amino acids. The CDR3 DNA reads as TGTGCCAGCAGCTTGGCTATAGGGGGCAATCAGCCCCAGCATTTT. Protein: CASSLAIGGNQPQHF.

This clonotype has at least ten counts. This sequence joins TRBV28 and TRBJ1-1, with 9 bases aligning to TRBD1. Germline V lookup: CDR1 MDHEN, CDR2 SYDVKM. The junction had 9 bases not matched to a gene; V was cut back by 5 bases and J by 5 bases. CDR3 size: 15 residues. CDR3 residues: CASSPYRGLGTEAFF. As DNA, the CDR3 is TGTGCCAGCAGTCCGTACAGGGGGCTTGGGACTGAAGCTTTCTTT.

Relative to its sample, this clonotype is medium-sized. The chain recombines TRBV12-3 or TRBV12-4 with TRBJ2-1, with 13 bases that match TRBD2. The CDR3 contains 15 residues. V dropped 4 bases and J dropped 7; count of bases not matched to a gene: 4. CDR3 loop: CASSSQTSGRNEQFF. The CDR3 coding sequence is TGTGCCAGCAGTTCACAGACTAGCGGGAGGAATGAGCAGTTCTTC.

The sample holds many counts of this clonotype. V is TRBV30 and J is TRBJ2-2, with D perhaps matching TRBD1 (5 bases). Trimming cost V 4 bases and J 3 bases, with 12 bases left between them. From germline, CDR1 is GTSNPN and CDR2 SVGIG (reference sequence). There are 14 residues in the CDR3. The CDR3 sequence: CAWTWEGDTGELFF. CDR3 sequence (DNA): TGTGCCTGGACTTGGGAAGGGGACACCGGGGAGCTGTTTTTT.